Sequencing of this T cell receptor (beta chain) was carried out in a study of blood T cell repertoires in COVID-19. The length of the CDR3 is 15 residues. Germline values: CDR1 LNHDA, CDR2 SQIVND (reference sequence). Deletions cut 0 bases from V and 2 bases from J, with 10 bases between. Only in-frame clones appear in the TCRdb table, and some are missing; sequencing was by immunoSEQ multiplex PCR. The sample carries 250,000 to 300,000 clones, 75% to 90% recorded once. The J gene is TRBJ1-2, the V gene TRBV19; TRBD1 is a possible D gene (5 bases). This clonotype originated in a woman aged 45-60 years who had recovered from COVID-19. The sample consisted of peripheral blood. DNA for the CDR3: TGTGCCAGTAGTATAGATGGGGCAACCAACTATGGCTACACCTTC. Residues: CASSIDGATNYGYTF. Full variable domain (remainder filled in from reference TRBV19 and TRBJ1-2): DGGITQSPKYLFRKEGQNVTLSCEQNLNHDAMYWYRQDPGQGLRLIYYSQIVNDFQKGDIAEGYSVSREKKESFPLTVTSAQKNPTAFYLCASSIDGATNYGYTFGSGTRLTVV.